These T cell receptor beta chains were read from a single sample in a study of identical twins. TCRdb re-called the 5' RACE reads through MiXCR, storing one row per CDR3 protein. Here the sample spans about 240,000 distinct CDR3 sequences, about 13% being singletons. This same sample was also part of a study on yellow fever vaccine responses in identical twins.

Sample: memory (CD45RO+) T cells sorted from blood. Every receptor here comes from a woman in her late teens or twenties in good health. The CDR3 runs from the conserved cysteine through the conserved F or W. The D gene is left open where the match is weak.

d_call,j_call,v_call,cdr3_aa
TRBD2,TRBJ2-3,TRBV6-5,CASSYLAGGLDTQYF
TRBD2,TRBJ2-1,TRBV5-4,CASKLAALAGGGEQFF
TRBD1,TRBJ2-7,TRBV28,CASSNRQGRSRHEQYF
TRBD2,TRBJ2-3,TRBV11-2,CASSFNSGPLAGVTDTQYF
TRBD2,TRBJ2-5,TRBV3-1,CASLPGGGQETQYF
-,TRBJ1-1,TRBV12-3/TRBV12-4,CASSLDGGSTEAFF
-,TRBJ2-1,TRBV6-2/TRBV6-3,CASSQLTSVRNNEQFF
TRBD1,TRBJ2-4,TRBV28,CASSRASNRGIIQYF
-,TRBJ2-1,TRBV29-1,CSVLSGQEQFF
TRBD2,TRBJ2-1,TRBV3-1,CASSQEGLAGEQFF
-,TRBJ2-1,TRBV12-3/TRBV12-4,CASSPPAGLTNEQFF
-,TRBJ2-7,TRBV20-1,CSASFSDYEQYF
TRBD2,TRBJ2-7,TRBV12-3/TRBV12-4,CASSFSSGSSYEQYF
TRBD1,TRBJ2-3,TRBV18,CASSNGQGFPYF
TRBD1,TRBJ2-2,TRBV29-1,CSVDRGSTGELFF
TRBD2,TRBJ2-2,TRBV12-3/TRBV12-4,CASRVSGRAINGELFF
TRBD2,TRBJ2-3,TRBV20-1,CSASDPSGSADTQYF
TRBD1,TRBJ1-2,TRBV5-1,CASSPGTGGEGYTF
-,TRBJ2-2,TRBV30,CAWSALTGGELFF
-,TRBJ2-2,TRBV7-8,CASSQGLASSGGELFF
-,TRBJ2-1,TRBV12-3/TRBV12-4,CASSYGGTTYNEQFF